This passage covers 4 T cell receptor beta chains from one sample sequenced in a study of OX40 agonist ivuxolimab in advanced cancers. Measured with immunoSEQ multiplex PCR; TCRdb has only the in-frame clones, and not every one. The table has approximately 33,000 clones, 90% seen once. Material: CD4+ or CD8+ T cells sorted from blood, obtained in a trial of the OX40 agonist ivuxolimab. The receptors were gathered from an adult with an advanced solid tumor such as melanoma, head and neck, liver or kidney cancer.

This chain joins TRBV28 and TRBJ1-5; D gene ambiguous. Germline-derived CDR1 and CDR2 are MDHEN and SYDVKM. Trimming pared 2 bases from V and 4 bases from J, leaving 12 bases between. This CDR3 is built from 15 residues. The CDR3 sequence is CASSLGLVGNQPQHF. The CDR3 region has the DNA TGTGCCAGCAGTTTAGGCCTGGTAGGGAATCAGCCCCAGCATTTT.

The J gene is TRBJ2-7, the V gene TRBV27; a possible D gene is TRBD2 (5 bases). Trimming stripped 3 bases from V and 4 bases from J, with 10 bases between. The CDR3 extends over 13 amino acids. The germline CDR1 and CDR2 sequences are MNHEY and SMNVEV (reference sequence). CDR3 residues: CASSFGPGYEQYF. The CDR3 DNA reads as TGTGCCAGCAGTTTCGGCCCGGGATACGAGCAGTACTTC.

The chain employs TRBV7-6 and TRBJ1-1; no clear D. CDR3 length: 13 amino acids. Trimming pared 1 base from V and 5 bases from J, leaving 8 bases between. The germline CDR1 and CDR2 sequences are SGHVS and FNYEAQ. The CDR3 reads CASSLGGGTEAFF. The DNA of the CDR3 is TGTGCCAGCAGCTTAGGTGGTGGGACTGAAGCTTTCTTT. The whole variable domain, filled in from reference TRBV7-6 and TRBJ1-1, reads GAGVSQSPRYKVTKRGQDVALRCDPISGHVSLYWYRQALGQGPEFLTYFNYEAQQDKSGLPNDRFSAERPEGSISTLTIQRTEQRDSAMYRCASSLGGGTEAFFGQGTRLTVV.

CDR3 loop: CASSYDRPYEQYF. CDR3 coding DNA: TGTGCCAGCAGTTACGACAGACCCTACGAGCAGTACTTC. This chain links TRBV6-6 with TRBJ2-7; TRBD1 is a possible D gene (5 bases). This CDR3 spans 13 amino acids. The V end lost 2 bases, the J end lost 2 bases, and 7 bases lay between the germline ends. Per the germline V gene, CDR1 is MNHNY and CDR2 is SVGAGI (reference sequence).